The 6 T cell receptor beta chains reported below all come from one sample, sequenced in a study of molecular identifiers for immune sequencing clone quantification. Each CDR3 protein is one row after TCRdb ran MiXCR on the PCR reads. The data hold hundreds of thousands of distinct CDR3 sequences, with about 25% observed a single time. The sequencing input was naive CD8+ T cells from blood, with Jurkat cell RNA spiked in. Noted subset: FACS-sorted CD8+CD4-CCR7+CD45RA+ naive T cells. Source of these receptors: a human donor in good health. Some libraries in this study had Jurkat cell RNA spiked in.

The CDR3 sequence is CASSQNLAEVYEQYF. For the CDR3, the DNA is TGCGCCAGCAGCCAGAATCTAGCGGAAGTGTACGAGCAGTACTTC. V is TRBV4-3 and J is TRBJ2-7, with TRBD2 matching 7 bases. The CDR3 extends over 15 amino acids. The J segment lost 4 bases and the V segment lost 3 bases, leaving 9 bases of the junction unmatched. CDR1 LGHNA and CDR2 YSLEER come from the germline V gene.

V and J are TRBV19 and TRBJ1-1, with D hard to call. This CDR3 spans 12 amino acids. Germline V gene sequence: CDR1 LNHDA, CDR2 SQIVND (reference sequence). V was pared by 5 bases and J by 6 bases, with 10 bases between. CDR3 protein: CASSSPPSEAFF. CDR3 in DNA: TGTGCCAGTAGTTCCCCCCCTTCTGAAGCTTTCTTT. Based on the CDR3 plus reference TRBV19 and TRBJ1-1, the full variable domain is DGGITQSPKYLFRKEGQNVTLSCEQNLNHDAMYWYRQDPGQGLRLIYYSQIVNDFQKGDIAEGYSVSREKKESFPLTVTSAQKNPTAFYLCASSSPPSEAFFGQGTRLTVV.

This clonotype appeared many times. The chain has TRBV30 and TRBJ2-5, with 7 bases identical to TRBD1. CDR3 length: 12 residues. Germline trimming cut 6 bases from V and 7 bases from J; bases unmatched to any gene: 8. Germline V gives CDR1 GTSNPN, CDR2 SVGIG (reference sequence). The CDR3 DNA reads as TGTGCCTGCCAGGAAGGGGGCGTGACCCAGTACTTC. This encodes CACQEGGVTQYF.

With regard to this clonotype: A much larger clone differs by one base, so this may be a read error. This chain joins TRBV4-3 and TRBJ2-7; unclear D gene. Germline assignment: CDR1 LGHNA and CDR2 YSLEER. V gave up 4 bases and J gave up 0 bases, with 13 bases separating them. The CDR3 consists of 15 residues. CDR3 residues: CASSPPPDPSYEQYF. The CDR3 coding sequence is TGCGCCAGCAGCCCGCCCCCTGACCCCTCCTACGAGCAGTACTTC.

This clonotype showed up many times. The chain is built from TRBV11-2 and TRBJ2-5; TRBD2 matches at 12 bases. The CDR3 is made up of 19 amino acids. Germline CDR1 SGHAT, CDR2 FQNNGV. The J segment lost 1 base and the V segment lost 1 base, leaving 10 bases of the junction unmatched. The CDR3: CASSLGDGLAGIFQETQYF. Here the CDR3 DNA reads TGTGCCAGCAGCTTAGGAGACGGACTAGCGGGGATATTCCAAGAGACCCAGTACTTC. Based on the CDR3 plus reference TRBV11-2 and TRBJ2-5, the full variable domain is EAGVAQSPRYKIIEKRQSVAFWCNPISGHATLYWYQQILGQGPKLLIQFQNNGVVDDSQLPKDRFSAERLKGVDSTLKIQPAKLEDSAVYLCASSLGDGLAGIFQETQYFGPGTRLLVL.

Concerning this clonotype: At one of its ends the junction is not consistent with the germline gene, which may arise from a read error. The chain recombines TRBV7-3 with TRBJ2-5, with D perhaps given as TRBD1 or TRBD2 (6 bases each). Looked up from germline, CDR1 is SGHTA and CDR2 is FQGTGA. CDR3 length: 15 residues. The CDR3 reads CASSLLAGGAETRYF. The CDR3 DNA follows: TGTGCCAGCAGCTTACTTGCCGGGGGCGCGGAGACCCGGTACTTC.